Below, 28 T cell receptor beta chains from the same sample are listed, as sequenced in a study of long-term antiretroviral therapy in people with HIV. This was the immunoSEQ v3.0 assay at survey level. Sequencing used immunoSEQ multiplex PCR; TCRdb keeps in-frame clones, though not all of them. The table records tens of thousands of clones, around 80% of them present only once. The sequences come from unsorted PBMCs, collected 1.5 years before starting antiretroviral therapy. These receptors originate from a man younger than 35 with HIV.

The chain joins TRBV7-9 to TRBJ1-2; no firm D call. The V and J ends lost 5 bases and 4 bases respectively, with 14 bases between them. The CDR3 covers 14 residues. The V gene's germline CDR1 is SEHNR and CDR2 FQNEAQ (reference sequence). CDR3 amino acids: CASSINPGGYGYTF. The CDR3, as DNA: TGTGCCAGCAGCATCAACCCCGGAGGCTATGGCTACACCTTC.

The chain has TRBV30 and TRBJ1-6; D perhaps matches TRBD1 (6 bases). This CDR3 spans 13 amino acids. Germline V CDR1 and CDR2: GTSNPN, SVGIG (reference sequence). The V end was cut by 3 bases, the J end by 14 bases, with 17 bases between. The CDR3 DNA sequence: TGTGCCTGGAGGATTAGGGGGGAGTTTTCCCTCCACTTT. Translation gives CAWRIRGEFSLHF.

The chain joins TRBV18 to TRBJ2-3; 9 nucleotides align to TRBD2. CDR3 length: 15 residues. The germline CDR1 and CDR2 sequences are KGHSH and LQKENI. The J segment lost 4 bases and the V segment lost 3 bases, leaving 5 bases of the junction unmatched. CDR3 in DNA: TGTGCCAGCTCACCCCCAATAGCGGGGGCAGATACGCAGTATTTT. This gives the protein CASSPPIAGADTQYF.

The chain recombines TRBV27 with TRBJ2-4, with 7 nucleotides matching TRBD1. With V trimmed by 5 bases and J by 3 bases, 4 bases remained unmatched. Germline CDR1 reads MNHEY; CDR2 reads SMNVEV (reference sequence). The CDR3 length is 14 residues. The CDR3 loop is CASSIRDSKNIQYF. In nucleotides, the CDR3 is TGTGCCAGCAGTATCAGGGACAGCAAAAACATTCAGTACTTC.

CDR3 DNA: TGTGCCAGCAGCTCAAGAGTGCTAGCGGGAGGTTACAATGAGCAGTTCTTC. This codes for CASSSRVLAGGYNEQFF. The rearrangement links TRBV13 to TRBJ2-1; 11 bases fit TRBD2. V was pared by 4 bases and J by 4 bases, with 9 bases of the junction left unmatched. In germline, CDR1 is PRHDT, CDR2 FYEKMQ (reference sequence). The CDR3 has 17 amino acids.

The chain uses TRBV5-1 and TRBJ2-5, with unresolved D. This CDR3 has 15 residues. V shed 0 bases and J shed 7 bases, with 16 bases lying between them. Germline CDR1 SGHRS, CDR2 YFSETQ. The CDR3 reads CASSLAPQTPPTQYF. For the CDR3, the DNA is TGCGCCAGCAGCTTGGCGCCCCAGACCCCCCCGACCCAGTACTTC. Full variable domain (outside the CDR3, taken from reference TRBV5-1 and TRBJ2-5): KAGVTQTPRYLIKTRGQQVTLSCSPISGHRSVSWYQQTPGQGLQFLFEYFSETQRNKGNFPGRFSGRQFSNSRSEMNVSTLELGDSALYLCASSLAPQTPPTQYFGPGTRLLVL.

As concerns this clone: The limits of the CDR3 on the DNA are not certain, so only TCRdb's listed CDR3 is given. The chain recombines TRBV5-1 with TRBJ1-1. The CDR3 is 19 amino acids in total, end residues counted. Per the germline V gene, CDR1 is SGHRS and CDR2 is YFSETQ. CDR3 amino acids: CASSLYLRFGVRVNTEAFF.

V usage is TRBV14 and J usage is TRBJ2-7, with D possibly TRBD2 on 5 matching bases. This CDR3 spans 16 amino acids. Trimming removed 0 bases from V and 3 bases from J, with 15 bases in between. CDR1 SGHDN and CDR2 FVKESK come from the germline V gene. For the CDR3, the DNA is TGTGCCAGCAGCCAAGAAGGAGGACTCCGAAACTACGAGCAGTACTTC. Protein sequence: CASSQEGGLRNYEQYF.

This clone is labeled as medium-sized (0.01 to 0.1%). The V and J genes are TRBV7-9 and TRBJ2-3, with D perhaps TRBD1 (6 bases). Germline V gene lookup returns CDR1 SEHNR and CDR2 FQNEAQ (reference sequence). This CDR3 has 16 residues. V lost 2 bases, J lost 2 bases, and 14 bases lay in between. CDR3 nucleotides: TGTGCCAGCAGCTTATCATGGGGGCCCGACACAGATACGCAGTATTTT. Its protein is CASSLSWGPDTDTQYF. The full variable domain, completed using reference TRBV7-9 and TRBJ2-3, is DTGVSQNPRHKITKRGQNVTFRCDPISEHNRLYWYRQTLGQGPEFLTYFQNEAQLEKSRLLSDRFSAERPKGSFSTLEIQRTEQGDSAMYLCASSLSWGPDTDTQYFGPGTRLTVL.

The chain has TRBV5-1 and TRBJ2-7, with 7 positions matching TRBD1. Trimming at V came to 1 base and at J to 2 bases, leaving 12 bases not matched to a gene. This CDR3 region has 17 residues. Germline V gene lookup returns CDR1 SGHRS and CDR2 YFSETQ. The CDR3 DNA is TGCGCCAGCAGCTTGCAAAAATGGGACAGAGGACCCTACGAGCAGTACTTC. This translates into CASSLQKWDRGPYEQYF.

The genes are TRBV5-1 and TRBJ2-7; TRBD2 agrees at 12 bases. This CDR3 spans 15 amino acids. Losses at the gene ends were 0 bases for V and 2 bases for J; bases not matched to a gene: 0. The germline V gene encodes CDR1 SGHRS and CDR2 YFSETQ. The CDR3 DNA is TGCGCCAGCAGCTTGGGGACTAGCGGGGCCTACGAGCAGTACTTC. As protein: CASSLGTSGAYEQYF.

This clone was counted only a few times. The chain recombines TRBV6-5 with TRBJ1-2; D gene uncertain. V lost 6 bases and J 3 bases, leaving 14 bases between the germline ends. The CDR3 has 14 amino acids. CDR1 MNHEY and CDR2 SVGAGI come from the germline V gene. Here the CDR3 reads CASSPPSGDYGYTF. CDR3 in DNA: TGTGCCAGCAGCCCCCCATCCGGGGACTATGGCTACACCTTC.

J is TRBJ2-3 and V is TRBV7-3; unclear D gene. Trimming took off 5 bases at V and 8 bases at J, with 11 bases between the two ends. This CDR3 has 12 amino acids. Germline V gives CDR1 SGHTA, CDR2 FQGTGA. The CDR3 here is CASSARLGTQYF. CDR3 sequence (DNA): TGTGCCAGCAGCGCCAGGTTAGGTACGCAGTATTTT.

The chain combines TRBV6-1 with TRBJ1-2; tentatively, D is TRBD1 (5 bases). The CDR3 is made up of 15 amino acids. In germline, CDR1 is MNHNS, CDR2 SASEGT. The ends were cut back, 7 bases at V and 9 bases at J, with 24 bases in the middle. The CDR3 region has the DNA TGTGCCAGCAACTCGAACCCCCGGCAGGGCGAAAGCTACACCTTC. Its translation: CASNSNPRQGESYTF.

J is TRBJ2-7 and V is TRBV15; 8 bases line up with TRBD1. The CDR3 spans 16 residues. The germline gives CDR1 LNHNV, CDR2 YYDKDF (reference sequence). Losses at the gene ends were 2 bases for V and 2 bases for J; bases not matched to a gene: 8. CDR3: CATSRNDRGTPYEQYF. CDR3 DNA: TGTGCCACCAGCAGAAACGACAGGGGAACCCCCTACGAGCAGTACTTC.

The V and J genes are TRBV4-2 and TRBJ2-3; 12 bases line up with TRBD2. J gave up 2 bases and V 4 bases, and 7 bases lay outside the gene matches. The CDR3 covers 17 residues. Germline V gives CDR1 LGHNA, CDR2 YNFKEQ. The CDR3: CASSLRTSGAPTDTQYF. CDR3 in DNA: TGTGCCAGCAGCCTCAGGACTAGCGGGGCCCCCACAGATACGCAGTATTTT.

The table lists this clone with a few counts. V gene TRBV27 combines with J gene TRBJ1-1; D remains ambiguous. Trimming stripped 3 bases from V and 1 base from J, with 9 bases between. In germline, CDR1 is MNHEY, CDR2 SMNVEV (reference sequence). The CDR3 loop spans 14 amino acids. CDR3 region: CASSLARRNTEAFF. CDR3 nucleotides: TGTGCCAGCAGTTTGGCCAGAAGGAACACTGAAGCTTTCTTT.

Concerning this clone itself: This sample also contains other DNA sequences that code for the same CDR3. The chain employs TRBV6-6 and TRBJ2-1; no clear D. CDR3 length: 13 residues. Germline V gives CDR1 MNHNY, CDR2 SVGAGI (reference sequence). The ends were cut back, 6 bases at V and 4 bases at J, with 10 bases in the middle. CDR3 DNA: TGTGCCAGCAGCGACGACTCGTACAATGAGCAGTTCTTC. Protein: CASSDDSYNEQFF.

This chain uses TRBV28 with TRBJ1-5; tentative D call: TRBD1 (5 bases). This CDR3 has 13 amino acids. Germline-derived CDR1 and CDR2 are MDHEN and SYDVKM. Trimming cost V 5 bases and J 4 bases, with 9 bases left between them. CDR3 protein: CASSRDGNQPQHF. For the CDR3, the DNA is TGTGCCAGCAGTCGGGACGGGAATCAGCCCCAGCATTTT. Looking up the rest from reference TRBV28 and TRBJ1-5 gives the full variable domain: DVKVTQSSRYLVKRTGEKVFLECVQDMDHENMFWYRQDPGLGLRLIYFSYDVKMKEKGDIPEGYSVSREKKERFSLILESASTNQTSMYLCASSRDGNQPQHFGDGTRLSIL.

The chain uses TRBV7-2 and TRBJ2-2; tentatively, D is TRBD2 (6 bases). The V gene lost 0 bases and the J gene lost 8 bases, with 16 bases spanning the gap. Germline CDR1 is SGHTA and CDR2 is FQGNSA. CDR3 length: 16 amino acids. The CDR3 sequence: CASSLAPWDSPGELFF. CDR3 in DNA: TGTGCCAGCAGCTTAGCACCCTGGGACTCCCCGGGGGAGCTGTTTTTT.

The CDR3 is CAISEAGNTGELFF. The CDR3 DNA reads as TGTGCCATCAGTGAAGCGGGGAACACCGGGGAGCTGTTTTTT. The chain joins TRBV10-3 to TRBJ2-2; D may be TRBD2 (6 bases). V was shortened by 3 bases and J by 1 base, with 6 bases between the two germline ends. Looked up from germline, CDR1 is ENHRY and CDR2 is SYGVKD. This CDR3 contains 14 residues.

The chain recombines TRBV7-2 with TRBJ1-2; no clear D gene. With 1 base removed from V and 5 bases from J, the gap between germline ends came to 8 bases. The CDR3 runs to 13 residues. Germline loops: CDR1 SGHTA, CDR2 FQGNSA. CDR3 DNA sequence: TGTGCCAGCAGCTTAGTACGCTTTTATGGCTACACCTTC. This sequence encodes CASSLVRFYGYTF. Combining the CDR3 with reference TRBV7-2 and TRBJ1-2 gives the whole variable domain GAGVSQSPSNKVTEKGKDVELRCDPISGHTALYWYRQSLGQGLEFLIYFQGNSAPDKSGLPSDRFSAERTGGSVSTLTIQRTQQEDSAVYLCASSLVRFYGYTFGSGTRLTVV.

This clone is medium-sized (0.01 to 0.1%). The chain has TRBV27 and TRBJ1-6; D remains unclear. This CDR3 has 11 amino acids. V was pared by 11 bases and J by 11 bases, with 13 bases between. Germline assignment: CDR1 MNHEY and CDR2 SMNVEV (reference sequence). In DNA form, the CDR3 reads TGTGCCGACCTCATGACGGCACCCCTCCACTTT. Its translation is CADLMTAPLHF.

The chain joins TRBV27 to TRBJ1-2; a weak D match, TRBD1 (6 bases). This CDR3 is built from 17 residues. Per the germline V gene, CDR1 is MNHEY and CDR2 is SMNVEV (reference sequence). V gave up 4 bases and J gave up 3 bases, with 21 bases separating them. The CDR3, as DNA: TGTGCCAGCAGTTCACTCACCCCCGTGTCAGGGGACTATGGCTACACCTTC. This gives the protein CASSSLTPVSGDYGYTF.

The CDR3 bases are TGTGCCAGCAGCGTCGGACAGGGCGGCAACTATGGCTACACCTTC. Protein sequence: CASSVGQGGNYGYTF. The chain joins TRBV9 to TRBJ1-2, with 8 bases fitting TRBD1. The CDR3 has 15 residues. Germline CDR1 reads SGDLS; CDR2 reads YYNGEE. The V segment lost 2 bases and the J segment 2 bases; nucleotides outside the gene matches: 5.

This sequence joins TRBV6-1 and TRBJ2-3; 8 nucleotides line up with TRBD1. The germline V gene encodes CDR1 MNHNS and CDR2 SASEGT. The CDR3 spans 17 residues. Trimming at V came to 3 bases and at J to 3 bases, leaving 11 bases not matched to a gene. CDR3 in DNA: TGTGCCAGCAGTGAGAAGGACAGGGTCAGTTTGACAGATACGCAGTATTTT. Translating it yields CASSEKDRVSLTDTQYF.

The chain links TRBV4-3 to TRBJ2-7; no clear D. This CDR3 spans 15 amino acids. V lost 2 bases to trimming and J lost 0 bases, with 11 bases between them. Germline-derived CDR1 and CDR2 are LGHNA and YSLEER. The CDR3 reads CASSQSRLSSYEQYF. The CDR3 region has the DNA TGCGCCAGCAGCCAATCGAGACTTAGCTCCTACGAGCAGTACTTC.

Here the CDR3 DNA reads TGTGCCAGCAGCGGGACAGGCTATGGCTACACCTTC. Its protein product is CASSGTGYGYTF. The chain is built from TRBV9 and TRBJ1-2, with 7 bases that match TRBD1. From germline, CDR1 is SGDLS and CDR2 YYNGEE. This CDR3 is built from 12 residues. J gave up 4 bases and V 3 bases, and 0 bases lay outside the gene matches.